This entry features one TCR beta chain sequence. This PCR relied on a set of 60 Vbeta primers and 13 Jbeta primers. TCRdb keeps only in-frame clones here, not all; method: immunoSEQ multiplex PCR. The repertoire consists of about 93,000 clones, with roughly 79% occurring once and the leading ten covering 0.57%. The data belong to a study of cytomegalovirus exposure and HLA in healthy donors. The V end lost 2 bases, the J end lost 2 bases, and 12 bases lay between the germline ends. Per the germline V gene, CDR1 is MNHNS and CDR2 is SASEGT. The CDR3 totals 15 residues. The chain combines TRBV6-1 with TRBJ1-2; D may be TRBD1 (5 bases). The sequence was obtained from a young man in good health and CMV-seronegative. The sequencing input was PBMCs. The CDR3 is CASSEFRQSNYGYTF. As DNA, the CDR3 is TGTGCCAGCAGTGAATTTCGACAGAGCAACTATGGCTACACCTTC.